A single sample gave rise to the 10 T cell receptor beta chains below, sequenced in a study of beta chain features in type 1 diabetes. Sequenced material consisted of expressed TCRB transcripts (all of the isolated RNA was reverse transcribed). Libraries were prepared by immunoSEQ multiplex PCR; TCRdb keeps only in-frame clonotypes and omits some of them. This table has fewer than 45,000 clones, around 64% appearing once. The sequencing sample was made of Tregs from blood. These receptors were obtained from a woman aged 25 to 39 in good health.

This chain connects TRBV15 to TRBJ1-4; weak D call: TRBD1 (6 bases). The CDR3 covers 16 residues. Between the trimmed V and J ends, which lost 1 base and 7 bases, there was a span of 16 bases. The germline CDR1 and CDR2 sequences are LNHNV and YYDKDF (reference sequence). The CDR3 protein is CATSRVEGHGREKLFF. The CDR3 DNA follows: TGTGCCACCAGCAGAGTTGAGGGACACGGCCGTGAAAAACTGTTTTTT.

J is TRBJ2-3 and V is TRBV9, with 7 positions matching TRBD2. The CDR3 is made up of 15 amino acids. In germline, CDR1 is SGDLS, CDR2 YYNGEE. J was trimmed by 0 bases and V by 4 bases; bases with no gene match: 5. In DNA, the CDR3 is TGTGCCAGCAGCTCGACAGCGGGGAGCACAGATACGCAGTATTTT. Protein product: CASSSTAGSTDTQYF.

The CDR3 reads CASSHGQGAQETQYF. Here the CDR3 DNA reads TGTGCCAGCTCTCACGGACAGGGAGCACAAGAGACCCAGTACTTC. The chain is built from TRBV18 and TRBJ2-5; 8 bases match TRBD1. This CDR3 is built from 15 residues. Looked up from germline, CDR1 is KGHSH and CDR2 is LQKENI. J lost 2 bases, V lost 6 bases, and 8 bases had no gene match.

The V and J genes are TRBV19 and TRBJ1-1, with 12 bases identical to TRBD1. Per germline, CDR1 LNHDA and CDR2 SQIVND (reference sequence). V trimming: 7 bases; J trimming: 5 bases; junction bases outside the gene matches: 17. This CDR3 is built from 18 residues. The CDR3 reads CASTPRRGTGGVRTEAFF. The CDR3, as DNA: TGTGCCAGTACCCCGAGACGCGGGACAGGGGGCGTTCGGACTGAAGCTTTCTTT.

This rearrangement joins TRBV6-1 to TRBJ2-7; 8 bases match TRBD1. CDR1 and CDR2 from the germline V gene are MNHNS and SASEGT. V trimming: 1 base; J trimming: 3 bases; junction bases outside the gene matches: 2. The CDR3 sequence is 14 residues long. The CDR3 loop is CASSEGTGRYEQYF. The CDR3 bases are TGTGCCAGCAGTGAAGGGACAGGGCGCTACGAGCAGTACTTC.

V is TRBV7-8 and J is TRBJ2-1; a weak D match, TRBD2 (7 bases). The CDR3 totals 16 residues. V was cut by 4 bases and J by 0 bases, with 13 bases left in between. Germline CDR1 and CDR2: SGHVS and FQNEAQ. The chain's CDR3 is CASSSGGLSSYNEQFF. CDR3 in DNA: TGTGCCAGCAGCTCGGGGGGCTTAAGCTCCTACAATGAGCAGTTCTTC.

V and J are TRBV18 and TRBJ2-3, with 7 bases matching TRBD1. The germline V gene encodes CDR1 KGHSH and CDR2 LQKENI. This CDR3 contains 14 residues. Losses at the gene ends were 5 bases for V and 4 bases for J; bases not matched to a gene: 6. The CDR3 coding sequence is TGTGCCAGCTCAGTCGACAGGGTGGCAGATACGCAGTATTTT. This translates into CASSVDRVADTQYF. Based on the CDR3 plus reference TRBV18 and TRBJ2-3, the full variable domain is NAGVMQNPRHLVRRRGQEARLRCSPMKGHSHVYWYRQLPEEGLKFMVYLQKENIIDESGMPKERFSAEFPKEGPSILRIQQVVRGDSAAYFCASSVDRVADTQYFGPGTRLTVL.

This chain connects TRBV7-9 to TRBJ2-3; D may be TRBD2 (6 bases). Germline-derived CDR1 and CDR2 are SEHNR and FQNEAQ (reference sequence). The V and J ends lost 4 bases and 5 bases respectively, with 16 bases between them. The CDR3 sequence is 15 residues long. In nucleotides, the CDR3 is TGTGCCAGCAGCTCCCAAGGGAGGAGGCTAGATACGCAGTATTTT. Its translation: CASSSQGRRLDTQYF.

This clone was seen a few times. The rearrangement uses TRBV6-1 and TRBJ2-2; no reliable D call. The V gene lost 1 base and the J gene lost 1 base, with 7 bases spanning the gap. This CDR3 has 15 residues. Germline values: CDR1 MNHNS, CDR2 SASEGT. The CDR3 DNA reads TGTGCCAGCAGTGAAGTCCCGGGGAACACCGGGGAGCTGTTTTTT. Its translation is CASSEVPGNTGELFF.

The chain combines TRBV4-2 with TRBJ2-7, with TRBD2 as a possible D gene (7 bases). This CDR3 is 18 amino acids long. V was clipped by 1 base and J by 0 bases, with 19 bases between them. The germline V gene has CDR1 LGHNA and CDR2 YNFKEQ. CDR3 DNA: TGTGCCAGCAGCCAAGTTTGGGGGGCGACTAGCCGCTCCTACGAGCAGTACTTC. Amino acids: CASSQVWGATSRSYEQYF.